This T cell receptor beta chain was sequenced in a study of early T cells in non-severe SARS-CoV-2 infection. Study outcomes and limitations: The VDJdb matching leaned toward anti-spike CD8 responses and overlooked private and CD4 specificities.

A remark on this clonotype: What it binds is unknown.

Per the germline V gene, CDR1 is SGHTA and CDR2 is FQGNSA. CDR3 length: 17 amino acids. The V end was cut by 1 base, the J end by 0 bases, with 14 bases between. Researchers attached unique molecular identifiers to individual cDNA molecules. TCRdb called the 5' RACE reads again in MiXCR, with one record for every CDR3 protein. The sample contains tens of thousands of distinct CDR3 sequences, just over 20% of which appear only once. The clonotype was recovered from an adult who was a healthcare worker with PCR-confirmed SARS-CoV-2 infection or an uninfected control (not recorded which). The sample was whole blood, taken at baseline. The V call is TRBV7-2, the J call TRBJ2-3; D is tentatively TRBD1 or TRBD2 (6 bases each). The CDR3 region has the DNA TGTGCCAGCAGCTTAGTAGGTCCGGGGGCAAGCACAGATACGCAGTATTTT. It translates to CASSLVGPGASTDTQYF.